These T cell receptor beta chains were read from a single sample in a study of blood T cell repertoires in COVID-19. The table came from immunoSEQ multiplex PCR; TCRdb's copy has only in-frame clones and leaves some out. Of 200,000 to 300,000 clones listed, 80% to 85% are singletons. Material for sequencing was peripheral blood. The receptors were gathered from a man aged 55-75 years with acute or convalescent COVID-19. The CDR3 runs from the conserved cysteine through the conserved F or W. D genes are given only for firm matches. A clone size is listed for some rows: how often the clone was seen (once, few, many), or a class if it is expanded.

CDR3 length: 15
J gene: TRBJ1-5
V gene: TRBV28
D gene: .
clone size: .
CDR3 protein: CASSETQGYNQPQHF
CDR3 DNA: TGTGCCAGCAGTGAGACTCAGGGCTACAATCAGCCCCAGCATTTT

CDR3 length: 12
J gene: TRBJ2-7
V gene: TRBV5-4
D gene: .
clone size: once
CDR3 protein: CASSLAHNEQYF
CDR3 DNA: TGTGCCAGCAGCTTGGCGCACAACGAGCAGTACTTC

CDR3 length: 14
J gene: TRBJ1-1
V gene: TRBV11-2
D gene: .
clone size: .
CDR3 protein: CASSLSGGVGEAFF
CDR3 DNA: TGTGCCAGCAGCTTAAGTGGCGGGGTGGGGGAAGCTTTCTTT

CDR3 length: 15
J gene: TRBJ2-3
V gene: TRBV9
D gene: TRBD2
clone size: few
CDR3 protein: CASSRTSERTDTQYF
CDR3 DNA: TGTGCCAGCAGTAGGACTAGCGAGCGCACAGATACGCAGTATTTT

CDR3 length: 12
J gene: TRBJ1-2
V gene: TRBV9
D gene: TRBD1
clone size: .
CDR3 protein: CASSQTGAGYTF
CDR3 DNA: TGTGCCAGCAGCCAAACAGGGGCCGGCTACACCTTC

CDR3 length: 13
J gene: TRBJ2-1
V gene: TRBV12-3/TRBV12-4
D gene: .
clone size: many
CDR3 protein: CASSQAPGHEQFF
CDR3 DNA: TGTGCCAGCAGCCAGGCACCTGGGCATGAGCAGTTCTTC

CDR3 length: 15
J gene: TRBJ2-5
V gene: TRBV6-1
D gene: TRBD2
clone size: .
CDR3 protein: CASRLVAGGAETQYF
CDR3 DNA: TGTGCCAGCAGGCTTGTAGCGGGGGGGGCGGAGACCCAGTACTTC

CDR3 length: 12
J gene: TRBJ2-3
V gene: TRBV12-3/TRBV12-4
D gene: .
clone size: once
CDR3 protein: CASSFSTDTQYF
CDR3 DNA: TGTGCCAGCAGCTTCTCCACAGATACGCAGTATTTT

CDR3 length: 15
J gene: TRBJ1-2
V gene: TRBV5-8
D gene: .
clone size: .
CDR3 protein: CASSSLTAAFYGYTF
CDR3 DNA: TGTGCCAGCAGCTCGTTGACAGCCGCCTTTTATGGCTACACCTTC

CDR3 length: 15
J gene: TRBJ2-1
V gene: TRBV6-5
D gene: .
clone size: .
CDR3 protein: CATRGASASYNEQFF
CDR3 DNA: TGTGCCACCCGGGGGGCGTCCGCATCCTACAATGAGCAGTTCTTC

CDR3 length: 15
J gene: TRBJ1-1
V gene: TRBV2
D gene: TRBD1
clone size: .
CDR3 protein: CASSALGTGNTEAFF
CDR3 DNA: TGTGCCAGCAGTGCCCTCGGGACAGGGAACACTGAAGCTTTCTTT

CDR3 length: 15
J gene: TRBJ2-1
V gene: TRBV10-1
D gene: TRBD1
clone size: .
CDR3 protein: CASSGTGTGSKGQFF
CDR3 DNA: TGCGCCAGCAGTGGGACCGGGACAGGCAGTAAAGGGCAGTTCTTC

CDR3 length: 14
J gene: TRBJ2-1
V gene: TRBV6-5
D gene: .
clone size: .
CDR3 protein: CASSYGEGDNEQFF
CDR3 DNA: TGTGCCAGCAGTTATGGAGAGGGGGACAATGAGCAGTTCTTC

CDR3 length: 18
J gene: TRBJ2-3
V gene: TRBV4-3
D gene: TRBD2
clone size: .
CDR3 protein: CASSHPGTSGTLSDTQYF
CDR3 DNA: TGCGCCAGCAGCCATCCAGGGACTAGCGGGACGTTGAGCGATACGCAGTATTTT

CDR3 length: 13
J gene: TRBJ1-1
V gene: TRBV29-1
D gene: TRBD1
clone size: .
CDR3 protein: CSVEKTGGTEAFF
CDR3 DNA: TGCAGCGTTGAAAAAACAGGGGGCACTGAAGCTTTCTTT

CDR3 length: 15
J gene: TRBJ2-1
V gene: TRBV6-2/TRBV6-3
D gene: TRBD2
clone size: .
CDR3 protein: CASSSGLAGGGEQFF
CDR3 DNA: TGTGCCAGCAGCTCCGGACTAGCGGGAGGGGGTGAGCAGTTCTTC

CDR3 length: 16
J gene: TRBJ1-4
V gene: TRBV30
D gene: TRBD1
clone size: .
CDR3 protein: CAWSPTSRDRGVGLFF
CDR3 DNA: TGTGCCTGGAGTCCAACGTCCCGGGACAGGGGGGTAGGACTGTTTTTT

CDR3 length: 17
J gene: TRBJ2-3
V gene: TRBV27
D gene: .
clone size: .
CDR3 protein: CASSLESRGLSTDTQYF
CDR3 DNA: TGTGCCAGCAGTTTAGAGTCCAGGGGCCTATCCACAGATACGCAGTATTTT

CDR3 length: 13
J gene: TRBJ1-1
V gene: TRBV5-1
D gene: .
clone size: .
CDR3 protein: CASRIKRDTEAFF
CDR3 DNA: TGCGCCAGCAGAATAAAGAGGGACACTGAAGCTTTCTTT

CDR3 length: 15
J gene: TRBJ2-2
V gene: TRBV5-1
D gene: TRBD2
clone size: few
CDR3 protein: CASGRLAGMTGELFF
CDR3 DNA: TGCGCCAGCGGCCGACTAGCGGGGATGACCGGGGAGCTGTTTTTT

CDR3 length: 12
J gene: TRBJ2-7
V gene: TRBV11-1
D gene: TRBD2
clone size: .
CDR3 protein: CASGTSGRKKYF
CDR3 DNA: TGTGCCAGCGGCACTAGCGGGAGAAAAAAGTACTTC

CDR3 length: 15
J gene: TRBJ1-3
V gene: TRBV7-9
D gene: .
clone size: once
CDR3 protein: CASSLSGTRRNTIYF
CDR3 DNA: TGTGCCAGCAGCTTATCAGGGACTAGGAGAAACACCATATATTTT